The rows below give T cell receptor beta chains drawn from one sample of a study of beta chain features in type 1 diabetes. This table comes from immunoSEQ multiplex PCR, and its TCRdb copy is limited to in-frame clones, with some not included. Seen here are more than 95,000 clones, roughly 28% observed once, and the top ten hold more than 0.5%. Material: central memory CD4+ T cells from blood. The receptors originated from a woman aged 18-29 years with type 1 diabetes. CDR3s include the opening cysteine and the closing phenylalanine or tryptophan. D genes are given only for firm matches. Clone size is not always given. Where it is, it says once, few, many or a class for expanded clones.

d_call	cdr3_length	clone_size	v_call	j_call	cdr3_nt	cdr3_aa
.	13	.	TRBV6-1	TRBJ2-3	TGTGCCGTTTTGACAGATAGCACAGATACGCAGTATTTT	CAVLTDSTDTQYF
.	16	few	TRBV5-6	TRBJ2-1	TGTGCCAGCAGCTTGGTTGTGCTAAGCTCCTACAATGAGCAGTTCTTC	CASSLVVLSSYNEQFF
TRBD2	14	.	TRBV6-5	TRBJ2-1	TGTGCCAGCAGGGGACTAGCGGGAGGGAGTGAGCAGTTCTTC	CASRGLAGGSEQFF
.	16	.	TRBV27	TRBJ2-5	TGTGCCAGCAGTTTGTTCGGTCTGGGGGAGGTAAAGACCCAGTACTTC	CASSLFGLGEVKTQYF
TRBD2	16	.	TRBV5-1	TRBJ2-5	TGCGCCAGCAGCTTGGAAGGCGGGAGGGCCCAAGAGACCCAGTACTTC	CASSLEGGRAQETQYF
.	15	few	TRBV2	TRBJ2-2	TGTGCCAGCACGTTATCGGGATTGGGCACCGGGGAGCTGTTTTTT	CASTLSGLGTGELFF
TRBD1	12	.	TRBV28	TRBJ2-1	TGTGCCAGCAACAAACAGGGGGCGCAGCAGTTCTTC	CASNKQGAQQFF
TRBD1	16	few	TRBV5-1	TRBJ1-5	TGCGCCAGCAGCTTGACCGGGACAGGGGGAAATCAGCCCCAGCATTTT	CASSLTGTGGNQPQHF
TRBD2	14	few	TRBV19	TRBJ2-7	TGTGCCAGTAGTAGAGAAGCGGGGGTATACGAGCAGTACTTC	CASSREAGVYEQYF
.	12	few	TRBV29-1	TRBJ2-5	TGCAGCGTTGGGTGGCAGCAAGAGACCCAGTACTTC	CSVGWQQETQYF
.	12	few	TRBV7-8	TRBJ1-1	TGTGCCAGCAGCTTCAGGGAAACTGAAGCTTTCTTT	CASSFRETEAFF
TRBD1	17	few	TRBV25-1	TRBJ1-1	TGTGCCAGCGAGGGCGCGGGCAGGGGGCAGATAAACACTGAAGCTTTCTTT	CASEGAGRGQINTEAFF
.	14	few	TRBV11-2	TRBJ1-1	TGTGCCAGCAGCTTAGCGGGGGAACTGGGATCAGCTTTCTTT	CASSLAGELGSAFF
TRBD1	17	few	TRBV7-9	TRBJ2-4	TGTGCCAGCAGCTTGGTTGGACAGACAGGGGCCAAAAACATTCAGTACTTC	CASSLVGQTGAKNIQYF
.	15	few	TRBV2	TRBJ2-1	TGTGCCAGCAGTGACCTGGAGGGGGCGTACAGTGAGCAGTTCTTC	CASSDLEGAYSEQFF
.	13	.	TRBV27	TRBJ2-3	TGTGCCAGCAGCAGTGGTACCACAGATACGCAGTATTTT	CASSSGTTDTQYF
TRBD1	16	.	TRBV7-3	TRBJ2-2	TGTGCCAGCAGCTTAAGGGGACAGGGTTCCCTCGGGGAGCTGTTTTTT	CASSLRGQGSLGELFF
.	15	.	TRBV4-1	TRBJ2-1	TGCGCCAGCAGCCCGACTAGTTCTAGGGGCAATGAGCAGTTCTTC	CASSPTSSRGNEQFF
.	10	few	TRBV29-1	TRBJ2-7	TGCAGCGCCGGGGAGGACGAGCAGTACTTC	CSAGEDEQYF
TRBD2	17	.	TRBV15	TRBJ2-5	TGTGCCACCAGCAGAGAAGGGACTAGCGGGAGTCGGGAGACCCAGTACTTC	CATSREGTSGSRETQYF
TRBD1	12	many	TRBV29-1	TRBJ1-2	TGCAGCGTTGCAACAGGGGGCCGGGGCTACACCTTC	CSVATGGRGYTF
TRBD1	15	few	TRBV19	TRBJ1-2	TGTGCCAGTAGTCTCCGGACAGGGTCAAACTATGGCTACACCTTC	CASSLRTGSNYGYTF
TRBD2	14	few	TRBV28	TRBJ2-2	TGTGCCAGTTTGGGACTAGCTAACACCGGGGAGCTGTTTTTT	CASLGLANTGELFF
.	15	.	TRBV5-6	TRBJ1-4	TGTGCCAGCAGCTTGACAGGTGCAACTAATGAAAAACTGTTTTTT	CASSLTGATNEKLFF
.	17	few	TRBV6-1	TRBJ2-6	TGTGCCAGCAGTGAAGGGTTGGGGGGGCTCCGGGCCAACGTCCTGACTTTC	CASSEGLGGLRANVLTF